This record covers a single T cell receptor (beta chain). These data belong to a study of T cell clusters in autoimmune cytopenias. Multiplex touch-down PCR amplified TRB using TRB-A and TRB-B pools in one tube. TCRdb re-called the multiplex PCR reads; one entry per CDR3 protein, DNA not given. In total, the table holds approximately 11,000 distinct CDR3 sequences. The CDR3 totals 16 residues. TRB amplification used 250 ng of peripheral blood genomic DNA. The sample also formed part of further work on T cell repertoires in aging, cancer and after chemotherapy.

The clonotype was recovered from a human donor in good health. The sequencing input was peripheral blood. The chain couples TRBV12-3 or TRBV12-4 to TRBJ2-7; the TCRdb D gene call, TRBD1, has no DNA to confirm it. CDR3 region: CASSGPGQGKSYEQYF.